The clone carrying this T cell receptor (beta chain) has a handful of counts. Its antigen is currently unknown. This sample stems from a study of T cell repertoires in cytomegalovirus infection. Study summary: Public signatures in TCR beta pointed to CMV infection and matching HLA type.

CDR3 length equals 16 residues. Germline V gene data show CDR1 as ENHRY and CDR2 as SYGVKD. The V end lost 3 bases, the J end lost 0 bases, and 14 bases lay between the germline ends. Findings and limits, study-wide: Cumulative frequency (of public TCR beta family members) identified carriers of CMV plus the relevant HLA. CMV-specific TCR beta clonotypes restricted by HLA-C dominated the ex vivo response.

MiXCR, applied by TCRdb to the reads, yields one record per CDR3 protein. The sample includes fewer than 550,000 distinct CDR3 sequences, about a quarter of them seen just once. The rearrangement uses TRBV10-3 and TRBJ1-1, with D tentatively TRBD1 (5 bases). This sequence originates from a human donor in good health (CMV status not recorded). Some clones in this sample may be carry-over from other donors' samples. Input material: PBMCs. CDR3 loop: CAISDPGRQLNTEAFF. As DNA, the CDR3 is TGTGCCATCAGTGACCCGGGGCGTCAGCTGAACACTGAAGCTTTCTTT.